Detailed here is one T cell receptor beta chain. The sample originates from a study of sequential checkpoint blockade in melanoma. Noted treatment: randomized to nivolumab then ipilimumab (arm A) or the reverse (arm B). Sequencing used immunoSEQ multiplex PCR; TCRdb keeps in-frame clones, though not all of them. The table has 15,000 to 20,000 clones, around 83% seen once. Germline trimming cut 0 bases from V and 4 bases from J; bases unmatched to any gene: 4. CDR3 length equals 15 residues. Germline loops: CDR1 SGHTA, CDR2 FQGTGA. This sequence joins TRBV7-3 and TRBJ2-3; the match to TRBD1 covers 7 bases. Specimen: CD8+ T cells sorted from blood (inferred from file names), collected from a patient given nivolumab and ipilimumab in sequence. The sequence came from a human donor with melanoma. CDR3 residues: CASSLTTGVADTQYF. In DNA, the CDR3 is TGTGCCAGCAGCTTAACAACAGGGGTGGCAGATACGCAGTATTTT. Together with reference TRBV7-3 and TRBJ2-3, the CDR3 gives the full variable domain: GAGVSQTPSNKVTEKGKYVELRCDPISGHTALYWYRQSLGQGPEFLIYFQGTGAADDSGLPNDRFFAVRPEGSVSTLKIQRTERGDSAVYLCASSLTTGVADTQYFGPGTRLTVL.